A single sample gave rise to the 2 T cell receptor beta chains below, sequenced in a study of regulatory T cells in long-lasting Graves disease. Combining iRepertoire HTBI primers with Arm-PCR of CDR3 regions, the authors built TCR beta libraries. TCRdb independently ran MiXCR on the multiplex PCR reads; one entry per CDR3 protein. This sample has 430,000 or so distinct CDR3 sequences, with 21% found just once. Time point defined: persistent/refractory GD, antithyroid drugs over 5 years with positive TRAb. RNA isolated from PBMCs was used to make the TCR library. Sequencing was performed on peripheral blood mononuclear cells (PBMCs), taken when the disease was refractory, from a patient treated with antithyroid drugs. These receptor sequences come from a female donor with Graves disease.

This clonotype was found many times. The chain employs TRBV7-8 and TRBJ1-1, with a tentative D call TRBD1 (6 bases). In germline, CDR1 is SGHVS, CDR2 FQNEAQ. The CDR3 loop spans 15 amino acids. The V end was cut by 0 bases, the J end by 5 bases, with 13 bases between. In DNA, the CDR3 is TGTGCCAGCAGCTTAGCAAGGGGGTCGGGGACTGAAGCTTTCTTT. Translation: CASSLARGSGTEAFF.

This clonotype was seen a handful of times. The chain combines TRBV2 with TRBJ2-7; D remains unclear. Germline loops: CDR1 SNHLY, CDR2 FYNNEI. The CDR3 totals 14 residues. The germline V and J ends were trimmed by 1 base and 2 bases, with 9 bases remaining between them. The chain's CDR3 is CASSEDPGPYEQYF. The CDR3, as DNA: TGTGCCAGCAGTGAAGACCCCGGACCCTACGAGCAGTACTTC.